The rows below give T cell receptor beta chains drawn from one sample of a study of shared clonotypes between healthy human individuals. TCRdb's copy holds only in-frame clones and misses some; the assay was immunoSEQ multiplex PCR. The data contain 1.6 million or so clones, around 95% of them singletons. The sequenced material came from naive CD4+ T cells sorted from blood. These receptors were obtained from a man aged 25-45 years in good health. The CDR3 runs from the conserved cysteine through the conserved F or W. D genes are given only for firm matches. Expanded clones get a size class; other rows say once, few or many, or leave the size out.

TRBD1	TRBV10-3	NA	11	TRBJ1-1	TGTGCCATCAGCGGACAGGAGACAGCTTTCTTT	CAISGQETAFF
NA	TRBV4-1	NA	15	TRBJ1-4	TGCGCCAGCAGGGCGGTCGGGACGATTAATGAAAAACTGTTTTTT	CASRAVGTINEKLFF
NA	TRBV5-1	NA	13	TRBJ2-5	TGCGCCAGCAGCTTGTACATCCAAGAGACCCAGTACTTC	CASSLYIQETQYF
NA	TRBV9	once	15	TRBJ1-3	TGTGCCAGCAGCGCCATGGGACGGTTGGGAAACACCATATATTTT	CASSAMGRLGNTIYF
TRBD2	TRBV18	NA	19	TRBJ2-1	TGTGCCAGCTCACCGGAACTAGCGGGAGATCTTTTTTGGAGTAATGAGCAGTTCTTC	CASSPELAGDLFWSNEQFF
NA	TRBV7-2	NA	11	TRBJ2-5	TGTGCCAGCACCCGAGGGGAGACCCAGTACTTC	CASTRGETQYF
TRBD2	TRBV7-9	once	17	TRBJ2-2	TGTGCCAGCAGCCCGCGAAGAAGCGCGGGGGGCACCGGGGAGCTGTTTTTT	CASSPRRSAGGTGELFF
TRBD2	TRBV9	NA	14	TRBJ2-1	TGTGCCAGCTCCGTAGGCGGGGGAGTCAATGAGCAGTTCTTC	CASSVGGGVNEQFF
TRBD2	TRBV29-1	NA	17	TRBJ2-5	TGCAGCGTTGTCGGGCACCGACTAGCGGGAGGGCCCGAGACCCAGTACTTC	CSVVGHRLAGGPETQYF
TRBD1	TRBV2	NA	15	TRBJ1-1	TGTGCCAGCAGTGCCCTCGGGACAGGACGGGCTGAAGCTTTCTTT	CASSALGTGRAEAFF
TRBD2	TRBV28	NA	13	TRBJ2-1	TGTGCCAGCAGAGCGGGACGGCACAATGAGCAGTTCTTC	CASRAGRHNEQFF
TRBD1	TRBV27	NA	15	TRBJ1-1	TGTGCCAGCAGGCCTCCCTGGACAGGGGCAGTCGGGGCTTTCTTT	CASRPPWTGAVGAFF
TRBD1	TRBV2	NA	15	TRBJ1-3	TGTGCCAGCACTAAATCGACAGGGGCAGGAAACACCATATATTTT	CASTKSTGAGNTIYF
NA	TRBV5-1	NA	14	TRBJ2-3	TGCGCCAGCAGCTTGATTGTTAGCACAGATACGCAGTATTTT	CASSLIVSTDTQYF
TRBD1	TRBV11-1	NA	16	TRBJ2-1	TGTGCCAGCAGCTCCCGCCGGGACAGGCCTAACAATGAGCAGTTCTTC	CASSSRRDRPNNEQFF
NA	TRBV10-2	NA	12	TRBJ2-1	TGCGCCAGCTCCCCGAAGGTCAATGAGCAGTTCTTC	CASSPKVNEQFF
NA	TRBV7-2	NA	12	TRBJ2-7	TGTGCCAGCAGCTTAGTCCCCTCCGAGCAGTACTTC	CASSLVPSEQYF
NA	TRBV28	NA	16	TRBJ1-3	TGTGCCAGCAGCCCCCGGAGGGGTTATCCTGGAAACACCATATATTTT	CASSPRRGYPGNTIYF
NA	TRBV11-3	NA	15	TRBJ1-1	TGTGCCAGCAGCTTGGGTCAGGGGCAATTTTCTGAAGCTTTCTTT	CASSLGQGQFSEAFF
NA	TRBV5-1	NA	16	TRBJ1-1	TGCGCCAGCAGCTGGGGACCCGGCAGGGGTGGCACTGAAGCTTTCTTT	CASSWGPGRGGTEAFF
NA	TRBV5-4	NA	12	TRBJ1-1	TGTGCCAGCAGCTACTACCCAGGGGAAGCTTTCTTT	CASSYYPGEAFF
NA	TRBV7-6	NA	14	TRBJ1-1	TGTGCCAGCAGCTTAACAGTCATGAACACTGAAGCTTTCTTT	CASSLTVMNTEAFF